This TCR beta chain was captured by sequencing in a study of blood T cells in healthy people across ages. Study-wide results and limits: Diversity estimates drawn from one million T cells were deemed underestimates. Per million T cells, TCR beta diversity dropped roughly linearly as age increased.

About this clonotype itself: What it binds is not known.

Total RNA extraction produced at least 5.5 micrograms (per sample) for the study. This CDR3 has 15 residues. Trimming took 5 bases from V and 2 from J, leaving 13 bases between them. Germline lookup yields CDR1 KGHSH and CDR2 LQKENI. It was with a sample-barcoded 5' primer and a J-beta primer mix that a second PCR of roughly 7 to 12 cycles was run. One entry per CDR3 protein, called by TCRdb with MiXCR from the 5' RACE reads. This table holds around 700,000 distinct CDR3 sequences, around 25% found once. These records were also assigned to another study, of T cells of mothers and their children.

What was sequenced was blood. The chain combines TRBV18 with TRBJ2-4; tentatively, D is TRBD1 (7 bases). This receptor was taken from a boy younger than 18 in good health. This CDR3 is CASSTTGDSKNIQYF. CDR3 coding DNA: TGTGCCAGCTCAACAACAGGGGACTCCAAAAACATTCAGTACTTC.